This is a list of T cell receptor beta chains from one sample in a study of T-cell reconstitution after alpha-beta-depleted transplantation in children. MiXCR, run by TCRdb on the PCR reads, gives a single entry per CDR3 protein. This table has hundreds of thousands of distinct CDR3 sequences, 16% appearing once. Sequencing was performed on PBMCs from the stem cell graft donor, taken from the stem cell graft. The receptors were sampled from a human donor who donated a stem cell graft to a child with acute myeloid leukemia. The CDR3 runs from the conserved cysteine through the conserved F or W.

v_gene	j_gene	CDR3aa
TRBV20-1	TRBJ2-5	CSATDFRRGGEETQYF
TRBV7-6	TRBJ1-5	CASSLRAGLGQPQHF
TRBV7-2	TRBJ2-5	CASSQAQETQYF
TRBV7-9	TRBJ1-6	CASSLEGGVNSPLHF
TRBV5-1	TRBJ1-1	CASSPHGANTEAFF
TRBV20-1	TRBJ1-1	CSAEDRRNTEAFF
TRBV12-3/TRBV12-4	TRBJ2-3	CASNSAGRGDTQYF
TRBV18	TRBJ1-1	CASSPWENTEAFF
TRBV24-1	TRBJ2-1	CATSDSGFRALNEQFF
TRBV7-2	TRBJ1-2	CASTRRDRGYGYTF
TRBV5-1	TRBJ2-1	CASSLDGDSYNEQFF
TRBV5-5	TRBJ2-5	CASSVTGETQYF
TRBV20-1	TRBJ2-5	CSASRTEETQYF
TRBV20-1	TRBJ2-5	CSAPVSSTTQETQYF
TRBV11-3	TRBJ1-1	CASRLGAAMNTEAFF
TRBV20-1	TRBJ2-6	CSARPGSGANVLTF
TRBV29-1	TRBJ2-5	CSVGHPETQYF
TRBV2	TRBJ1-5	CASKIPGSGQPQHF
TRBV20-1	TRBJ2-3	CSARDWSALGTDTQYF
TRBV12-3/TRBV12-4	TRBJ1-3	CASSSSTGQNTIYF
TRBV7-2	TRBJ2-5	CASSLVGIGETQYF
TRBV4-1	TRBJ2-1	CASSAATGEQFF
TRBV20-1	TRBJ2-1	CSAFSASGVTSSYNEQFF
TRBV11-2	TRBJ2-1	CASSQTSLREQFF
TRBV4-2	TRBJ1-2	CASSQGRTEIYGYTF
TRBV5-1	TRBJ2-1	CASSIGQGAIHEQFF
TRBV5-1	TRBJ2-2	CASSFEGTGELFF
TRBV7-6	TRBJ2-5	CASSLQPGQGSETQYF
TRBV6-5	TRBJ1-1	CASSYSRQKNTEAFF
TRBV2	TRBJ1-1	CASSGGTAGNTEAFF
TRBV20-1	TRBJ1-2	CSAPSTGSYGYTF
TRBV20-1	TRBJ2-6	CSARAGHPRMSGANVLTF
TRBV7-2	TRBJ1-2	CASSLTIQGYYGYTF
TRBV24-1	TRBJ2-5	CATSDPKGAPQETQYF
TRBV5-1	TRBJ1-5	CASSLAEPQHF
TRBV20-1	TRBJ1-1	CSAYTGTGGFTAEAFF
TRBV6-1	TRBJ1-1	CASRTDTWGEKAFF
TRBV7-9	TRBJ2-5	CASSIKGGETQYF
TRBV12-3/TRBV12-4	TRBJ1-2	CASSLTGGGRVYGYTF
TRBV20-1	TRBJ2-7	CSASVSSYEQYF
TRBV12-3/TRBV12-4	TRBJ2-2	CASSFGPPGELFF
TRBV12-3/TRBV12-4	TRBJ2-5	CASTGRQETQYF
TRBV5-6	TRBJ2-3	CASSRAGGGFSTDTQYF